The 26 T cell receptor beta chains below were found in one sample sequenced in a study of shared clonotypes between healthy human individuals. This table comes from immunoSEQ multiplex PCR, and its TCRdb copy is limited to in-frame clones, with some not included. The sample lists over a million clones, roughly 96% occurring once. The source material was naive CD4+ T cells sorted from blood. The subset is: CD45RA+ positively selected. These receptors were collected from a man aged 25-45 years in good health.

The rearrangement uses TRBV27 and TRBJ1-2; unclear D gene. The CDR3 sequence is 15 residues long. Germline loops: CDR1 MNHEY, CDR2 SMNVEV (reference sequence). Trimming stripped 0 bases from V and 8 bases from J, with 16 bases between. The CDR3 sequence: CASSLSPRPLGGYTF. CDR3 nucleotide sequence: TGTGCCAGCAGTTTATCCCCCAGGCCCTTGGGGGGCTACACCTTC.

This rearrangement joins TRBV4-3 to TRBJ2-1, with D perhaps assigned TRBD1 or TRBD2 (6 bases each). Germline CDR1 reads LGHNA; CDR2 reads YSLEER. Deletions cut 0 bases from V and 8 bases from J, with 11 bases between. The length of the CDR3 is 14 residues. The CDR3 DNA is TGCGCCAGCAGCCAAGAGGGTCGGGGGCATGAGCAGTTCTTC. Residues: CASSQEGRGHEQFF.

The rearrangement links TRBV4-2 to TRBJ1-2, with D uncertain. The CDR3 totals 15 residues. Germline loops: CDR1 LGHNA, CDR2 YNFKEQ. Trimming shortened V by 1 base and J by 3 bases, and 12 bases separated the two germline ends. The CDR3 coding sequence is TGTGCCAGCAGCCAAGCGGTAGGACCGGACTATGGCTACACCTTC. This sequence encodes CASSQAVGPDYGYTF.

The chain carries TRBV27 and TRBJ1-3; D gene uncertain. The germline V gene encodes CDR1 MNHEY and CDR2 SMNVEV (reference sequence). The V gene lost 1 base and the J gene lost 1 base, with 8 bases spanning the gap. CDR3 length equals 15 residues. CDR3 DNA sequence: TGTGCCAGCAGTTTATACGCCAGATCTGGAAACACCATATATTTT. This codes for CASSLYARSGNTIYF.

The gene calls are TRBV15 and TRBJ2-7; maybe TRBD2 (5 bases). Germline-derived CDR1 and CDR2 are LNHNV and YYDKDF (reference sequence). The CDR3 spans 13 residues. Trimming stripped 5 bases from V and 1 base from J, with 9 bases between. CDR3 sequence reads: CATSAGDSYEQYF. The CDR3 nucleotides read TGTGCCACCAGCGCCGGGGATTCCTACGAGCAGTACTTC.

The rearrangement links TRBV19 to TRBJ2-5; 9 nucleotides align to TRBD1. The germline V gene encodes CDR1 LNHDA and CDR2 SQIVND (reference sequence). The V gene end was trimmed by 3 bases and the J gene end by 4 bases; junction bases not matched to a gene: 6. CDR3 length equals 15 residues. DNA for the CDR3: TGTGCCAGTAGTATCAACAGGGGGCTAGCAGAGACCCAGTACTTC. Translation: CASSINRGLAETQYF. Combining the CDR3 with reference TRBV19 and TRBJ2-5 gives the whole variable domain DGGITQSPKYLFRKEGQNVTLSCEQNLNHDAMYWYRQDPGQGLRLIYYSQIVNDFQKGDIAEGYSVSREKKESFPLTVTSAQKNPTAFYLCASSINRGLAETQYFGPGTRLLVL.

The J gene is TRBJ1-1, the V gene TRBV7-8; D is unclear. Germline CDR1 is SGHVS and CDR2 is FQNEAQ. The CDR3 extends over 13 amino acids. V lost 2 bases, J lost 1 base, and 5 bases lay in between. DNA for the CDR3: TGTGCCAGCAGCTTATGGGCGAACACTGAAGCTTTCTTT. It yields the protein CASSLWANTEAFF.

J is TRBJ1-2 and V is TRBV14; no clear D gene. The CDR3 runs 12 residues. The germline V gene has CDR1 SGHDN and CDR2 FVKESK. The ends were cut back, 0 bases at V and 8 bases at J, with 7 bases in the middle. The CDR3 DNA reads TGTGCCAGCAGCCAAGATCATCGGGGCTACACCTTC. As protein: CASSQDHRGYTF.

About this clone itself: At one end the junction does not follow the germline gene, possibly because of a read error. The chain uses TRBV27 and TRBJ2-5; 11 nucleotides agree with TRBD1. The V gene's germline CDR1 is MNHEY and CDR2 SMNVEV (reference sequence). The CDR3 contains 15 residues. This CDR3 reads CASSLSAGTGGPSHF. CDR3 nucleotides: TGTGCCAGCAGTTTATCGGCCGGGACAGGGGGGCCCAGCCACTTC.

The rearrangement links TRBV10-3 to TRBJ2-3; 11 nucleotides agree with TRBD1. Germline-derived CDR1 and CDR2 are ENHRY and SYGVKD. CDR3 length: 12 amino acids. V dropped 11 bases and J dropped 6; count of bases not matched to a gene: 4. CDR3 amino acids: CAVGQGGDTQYF. The CDR3, as DNA: TGTGCCGTGGGACAGGGGGGGGATACGCAGTATTTT.

The chain has TRBV5-5 and TRBJ2-7; 10 positions match TRBD2. This CDR3 contains 18 residues. V gave up 4 bases and J gave up 0 bases; unmatched junction bases: 13. Germline-derived CDR1 and CDR2 are SGHKS and YYEKEE (reference sequence). As DNA, the CDR3 is TGTGCCAGCAGCCCAATCCCGGGACTAGCGCGAGGCTCCTACGAGCAGTACTTC. Translating gives CASSPIPGLARGSYEQYF. The full variable domain, in which reference TRBV5-5 and TRBJ2-7 provide the parts outside the CDR3, is DAGVTQSPTHLIKTRGQQVTLRCSPISGHKSVSWYQQVLGQGPQFIFQYYEKEERGRGNFPDRFSARQFPNYSSELNVNALLLGDSALYLCASSPIPGLARGSYEQYFGPGTRLTVT.

The chain links TRBV7-9 to TRBJ1-1; 7 bases map to TRBD1. CDR1 SEHNR and CDR2 FQNEAQ come from the germline V gene (reference sequence). The V gene end was trimmed by 2 bases and the J gene end by 7 bases; junction bases not matched to a gene: 4. This CDR3 is built from 13 residues. The CDR3, as DNA: TGTGCCAGCAGCTTACAGACAGGGATTGAAGCTTTCTTT. Its protein product is CASSLQTGIEAFF.

V gene TRBV28 combines with J gene TRBJ2-7, with D maybe TRBD2 (6 bases). From germline, CDR1 is MDHEN and CDR2 SYDVKM. The CDR3 extends over 14 amino acids. The V end lost 5 bases, the J end lost 2 bases, and 13 bases lay between the germline ends. In DNA form, the CDR3 reads TGTGCCAGCAGTGAATTAGCGGAAGCCTACGAGCAGTACTTC. Translated, it gives CASSELAEAYEQYF.

The chain joins TRBV4-3 to TRBJ1-2, with 11 bases fitting TRBD1. The trim removed 3 bases at V and 8 bases at J, leaving 5 bases unmatched. This CDR3 region has 14 residues. The germline gives CDR1 LGHNA, CDR2 YSLEER. In DNA, the CDR3 is TGCGCCAGCAGCCAGGACAGGGGGCCTTACGGCTACACCTTC. Protein sequence: CASSQDRGPYGYTF.

V and J are TRBV10-1 and TRBJ2-2; TRBD1 aligns across 8 bases. Germline CDR1 and CDR2: WNHNN and SYGVQD (reference sequence). The V gene end was trimmed by 4 bases and the J gene end by 4 bases; junction bases not matched to a gene: 8. This CDR3 spans 16 amino acids. This chain's CDR3 is CASSGGTGSSTGELFF. DNA for the CDR3: TGCGCCAGCAGTGGGGGGACAGGTTCATCCACCGGGGAGCTGTTTTTT.

The chain joins TRBV27 to TRBJ1-5; D is uncertain. Germline values: CDR1 MNHEY, CDR2 SMNVEV (reference sequence). This CDR3 region has 14 residues. With 6 bases removed from V and 1 base from J, the gap between germline ends came to 10 bases. The CDR3 here is CASSHLRSNQPQHF. In DNA form, the CDR3 reads TGTGCCAGCAGCCATTTACGAAGCAATCAGCCCCAGCATTTT.

The J gene is TRBJ2-3, the V gene TRBV5-4, with D possibly TRBD1 on 6 matching bases. Between the trimmed V and J ends, which lost 0 bases and 10 bases, there was a span of 12 bases. The CDR3 totals 13 residues. The germline V gene has CDR1 SGHNT and CDR2 YYREEE (reference sequence). The CDR3 is CASSLEQGRAQYF. The CDR3 DNA reads as TGTGCCAGCAGCTTGGAACAGGGCCGGGCGCAGTATTTT.

The CDR3 region has the DNA TGTGCCAGCAGCTTAGATGGGTCTAGCGGGACCAATGAGCAGTTCTTC. The encoded protein is CASSLDGSSGTNEQFF. V and J are TRBV11-2 and TRBJ2-1; 9 positions match TRBD2. Per germline, CDR1 SGHAT and CDR2 FQNNGV. The CDR3 has 16 amino acids. Trimming took 0 bases from V and 6 from J; bases not matched to a gene: 6. The full variable domain, its missing parts supplied by reference TRBV11-2 and TRBJ2-1, is EAGVAQSPRYKIIEKRQSVAFWCNPISGHATLYWYQQILGQGPKLLIQFQNNGVVDDSQLPKDRFSAERLKGVDSTLKIQPAKLEDSAVYLCASSLDGSSGTNEQFFGPGTRLTVL.

The rearrangement uses TRBV2 and TRBJ1-3, with 7 bases identical to TRBD1. Germline V gene sequence: CDR1 SNHLY, CDR2 FYNNEI. The CDR3 consists of 16 residues. After removal of 7 bases from V and 0 bases from J, the junction contained 9 bases not matched to a gene. CDR3 protein: CASTRDSNRSGNTIYF. In DNA, the CDR3 is TGTGCCAGCACTCGGGACAGTAACCGCTCTGGAAACACCATATATTTT.

This clone was counted between two and nine times. The V and J genes are TRBV18 and TRBJ2-7, with 7 nucleotides matching TRBD2. Germline lookup yields CDR1 KGHSH and CDR2 LQKENI. Trimming cost V 1 base and J 5 bases; bases outside gene matches: 5. The CDR3 covers 14 residues. The CDR3 DNA sequence: TGTGCCAGCTCACCACTCTTTGGGGGGGACGAGCAGTACTTC. Encoded protein: CASSPLFGGDEQYF.

The chain's CDR3 is CASSSGHIGGELFF. In nucleotides, the CDR3 is TGTGCCAGCAGCTCCGGACATATCGGCGGGGAGCTGTTTTTT. The gene calls are TRBV5-5 and TRBJ2-2, with a tentative D call TRBD1 (5 bases). V lost 3 bases and J lost 7, with 13 bases in between. This CDR3 comprises 14 residues. Per the germline V gene, CDR1 is SGHKS and CDR2 is YYEKEE (reference sequence).

This sequence joins TRBV5-1 and TRBJ2-7; TRBD1 matches 8 bases. The ends lost 4 bases at V and 1 base at J; junction bases unmatched: 7. This CDR3 is 15 amino acids long. The germline gives CDR1 SGHRS, CDR2 YFSETQ. The CDR3 DNA sequence: TGCGCCAGCAGCCGCACAGGGGGGATTTCCTACGAGCAGTACTTC. It encodes CASSRTGGISYEQYF.

For the CDR3, the DNA is TGTGCCAGCTCACAGACTAGCGGGACTTTCTACGAGCAGTACTTC. Residues: CASSQTSGTFYEQYF. The chain couples TRBV18 to TRBJ2-7, with 11 positions matching TRBD2. The CDR3 is 15 residues long. Trimming took 4 bases from V and 3 from J; bases not matched to a gene: 5. Germline V gene lookup returns CDR1 KGHSH and CDR2 LQKENI.

The chain couples TRBV19 to TRBJ2-7, with D perhaps TRBD1 (6 bases). V shed 3 bases and J shed 4 bases, with 16 bases lying between them. The length of the CDR3 is 15 residues. From germline, CDR1 is LNHDA and CDR2 SQIVND (reference sequence). CDR3 amino acids: CASSIMGRGFYEQYF. The CDR3 region has the DNA TGTGCCAGTAGTATTATGGGCAGGGGATTTTACGAGCAGTACTTC.

V is TRBV7-6 and J is TRBJ2-1, with 7 nucleotides matching TRBD2. In germline, CDR1 is SGHVS, CDR2 FNYEAQ. V shed 0 bases and J 7 bases; nucleotides not matched to a gene: 6. This CDR3 is built from 15 residues. CDR3 sequence reads: CASSLAGGPTNEQFF. Written as DNA, the CDR3 is TGTGCCAGCAGCTTAGCGGGAGGGCCTACGAATGAGCAGTTCTTC.

The V gene is TRBV4-1, the J gene TRBJ2-2, with TRBD1 identical over 9 bases. The V segment lost 2 bases and the J segment 5 bases; nucleotides outside the gene matches: 3. CDR3 length: 15 residues. Germline CDR1 and CDR2: MGHRA and YSYEKL. The CDR3 here is CASSQRTGETGELFF. CDR3 in DNA: TGCGCCAGCAGCCAACGGACAGGGGAAACCGGGGAGCTGTTTTTT.